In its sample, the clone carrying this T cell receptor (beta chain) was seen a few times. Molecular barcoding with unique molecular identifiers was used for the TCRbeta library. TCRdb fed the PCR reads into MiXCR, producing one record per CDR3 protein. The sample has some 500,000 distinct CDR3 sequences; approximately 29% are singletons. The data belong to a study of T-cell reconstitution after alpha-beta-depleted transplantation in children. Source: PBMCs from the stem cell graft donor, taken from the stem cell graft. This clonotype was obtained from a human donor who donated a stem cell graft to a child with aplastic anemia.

The CDR3 loop is CASSLAGGPRSYEQYF. CDR3 in DNA: TGTGCCAGCAGTTTAGCGGGAGGGCCGCGGTCTTACGAGCAGTACTTC. The chain uses TRBV27 and TRBJ2-7, with 9 bases fitting TRBD2. CDR1 and CDR2 (germline): MNHEY, SMNVEV (reference sequence). J lost 4 bases, V lost 2 bases, and 9 bases had no gene match. The CDR3 is made up of 16 amino acids.